This T cell receptor beta chain was retrieved from a study of blood T cell repertoires in COVID-19. About the study: Whether acute or convalescent, the COVID-19 samples came from the United States, Italy and Spain.

The germline V gene encodes CDR1 LNHDA and CDR2 SQIVND (reference sequence). Trimming at V came to 6 bases and at J to 6 bases, leaving 6 bases not matched to a gene. The CDR3 is 13 amino acids. Libraries were prepared by immunoSEQ multiplex PCR; TCRdb keeps only in-frame clonotypes and omits some of them. Among approximately 350,000 clones, 70% to 90% were seen once, and the ten largest hold under 4%. The sample taken for sequencing was peripheral blood. This rearrangement joins TRBV19 to TRBJ1-1; 8 bases map to TRBD1. The sequence came from a woman between 25 and 40 years old with COVID-19, enrolled during active disease. The CDR3 nucleotides are TGTGCCAGTAGAAGACAGGGGTTGGCTGAAGCTTTCTTT. Protein product: CASRRQGLAEAFF.